These T cell receptor beta chains were read from a single sample in a study of cytotoxic CD8 clonotypes in ibrutinib-treated CLL. The data were produced by immunoSEQ multiplex PCR, yet TCRdb's version contains in-frame clones alone and is incomplete. The sample yields some 80,000 clones, more than 75% seen once. Source: PBMCs, taken after 12 months of ibrutinib treatment. The receptors come from a human donor with chronic lymphocytic leukemia. Each CDR3 is given with its conserved first and last residue. A D gene is named only where the DNA matches it firmly. Clone size is stated in some rows and not others, as once, few, many or a class when expanded.

abundance,d_gene,v_gene,j_gene,CDR3nt,CDR3aa
.,.,TRBV30,TRBJ1-2,TGTGCCTGGAGTGTCCAGGGAAGCTATGGCTACACCTTC,CAWSVQGSYGYTF
.,.,TRBV7-9,TRBJ2-3,TGTGCCACCAGACGGGAGTTAGATACGCAGTATTTT,CATRRELDTQYF
.,TRBD1,TRBV19,TRBJ1-4,TGTGCCAGTTCCCGGGACAGGGCTGAAAAACTGTTTTTT,CASSRDRAEKLFF
.,.,TRBV7-3,TRBJ2-1,TGTGCCAGCAGCTTAGGCCAAAACAACAATGAGCAGTTCTTC,CASSLGQNNNEQFF
once,.,TRBV5-1,TRBJ2-3,TGCGCCAGCAGCCCGGCGGGCACAGATACGCAGTATTTT,CASSPAGTDTQYF
.,.,TRBV10-3,TRBJ1-2,TGTGCCATCAGTGAGAGAGGGTCCGGAGGAGATTATGGCTACACCTTC,CAISERGSGGDYGYTF
few,TRBD1,TRBV18,TRBJ2-7,TGTGCCAGCTCACACTTGGACAGGGGCTACGAGCAGTACTTC,CASSHLDRGYEQYF
once,TRBD1,TRBV4-3,TRBJ1-1,TGCGCCAGCAGCCAAGGCTACCAGGGGGGACGGCTACTGAACACTGAAGCTTTCTTT,CASSQGYQGGRLLNTEAFF
.,TRBD2,TRBV28,TRBJ2-7,TGTGCCAGCAGTTTCCTTAGCGGGAGCTGGCACGAGCAGTACTTC,CASSFLSGSWHEQYF
.,.,TRBV4-2,TRBJ2-2,TGTGCCAGCAGCCAGGGGACCGGGGAGCTGTTTTTT,CASSQGTGELFF
few,.,TRBV7-9,TRBJ2-2,TGTGCCAGCAGCTTAGGTCTGTGGGGTGCCGGGGAGCTGTTTTTT,CASSLGLWGAGELFF